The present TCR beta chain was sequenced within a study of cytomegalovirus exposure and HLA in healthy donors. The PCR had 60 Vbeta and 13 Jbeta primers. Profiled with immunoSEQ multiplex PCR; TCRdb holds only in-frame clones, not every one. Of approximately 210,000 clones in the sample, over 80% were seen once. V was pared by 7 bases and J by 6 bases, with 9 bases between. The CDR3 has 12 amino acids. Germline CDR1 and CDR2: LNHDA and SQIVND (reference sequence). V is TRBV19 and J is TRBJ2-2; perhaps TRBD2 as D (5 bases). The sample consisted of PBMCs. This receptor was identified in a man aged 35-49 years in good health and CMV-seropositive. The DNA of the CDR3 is TGTGCCAGTACACTGGGAGCCGGGGAGCTGTTTTTT. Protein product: CASTLGAGELFF.